These 8 T cell receptor beta chains share one sample of origin, sequenced in a study of CD8 T cells in ankylosing spondylitis. Each CDR3 protein is one row after TCRdb ran MiXCR on the 5' RACE reads. The table records about 39,000 distinct CDR3 sequences, 9% to 12% of them present only once. Sequencing input: blood, either unsorted or a sorted T cell fraction (not recorded which). The source of these receptors is a male donor with ankylosing spondylitis or in good health (not recorded which).

This clonotype was counted ten times or more. J is TRBJ2-1 and V is TRBV5-1; tentatively, D is TRBD2 (6 bases). Germline V gene lookup returns CDR1 SGHRS and CDR2 YFSETQ. The CDR3 contains 14 residues. V was trimmed by 0 bases and J by 4 bases, leaving 8 bases between them. CDR3 nucleotide sequence: TGCGCCAGCAGCTTGGAGGGGACTTACAATGAGCAGTTCTTC. As protein: CASSLEGTYNEQFF. The variable domain in full, with the rest retrieved from reference TRBV5-1 and TRBJ2-1, is KAGVTQTPRYLIKTRGQQVTLSCSPISGHRSVSWYQQTPGQGLQFLFEYFSETQRNKGNFPGRFSGRQFSNSRSEMNVSTLELGDSALYLCASSLEGTYNEQFFGPGTRLTVL.

The V gene is TRBV5-1, the J gene TRBJ2-7; 7 positions match TRBD1. The CDR3 is 13 residues long. Germline CDR1 is SGHRS and CDR2 is YFSETQ. The ends lost 1 base at V and 6 bases at J; junction bases unmatched: 4. The CDR3 bases are TGCGCCAGCAGCTTGCAACAGGGGCTCGAGCAGTACTTC. This sequence encodes CASSLQQGLEQYF.

This clonotype has a count of ten or more. The chain couples TRBV6-5 to TRBJ1-2; 12 bases are a match to TRBD1. With 4 bases clipped from V and 8 bases from J, the junction kept 8 bases outside the gene matches. The CDR3 covers 15 residues. Germline V gives CDR1 MNHEY, CDR2 SVGAGI. The CDR3 nucleotides are TGTGCCAGCAGTTCCCCGGGACAGGGGGCGGGAGGCTACACCTTC. Its protein product is CASSSPGQGAGGYTF.

In this sample, this clonotype turned up many times. The chain joins TRBV10-3 to TRBJ1-1; no clear D gene. Germline V CDR1 and CDR2: ENHRY, SYGVKD. V gave up 2 bases and J gave up 3 bases, with 4 bases separating them. This CDR3 is 12 amino acids long. The CDR3, as DNA: TGTGCCATCAGTGAGATGGACACTGAAGCTTTCTTT. This gives the protein CAISEMDTEAFF.

This clonotype was found many times. V and J are TRBV20-1 and TRBJ2-7, with D maybe TRBD2 (7 bases). CDR1 is DFQATT and CDR2 is SNEGSKA in the germline V gene (reference sequence). CDR3 length: 15 amino acids. The V gene lost 3 bases and the J gene lost 0 bases, with 15 bases spanning the gap. For the CDR3, the DNA is TGCAGTGCTAGGGGGGGGCAGGGGCGCTCCTACGAGCAGTACTTC. It specifies CSARGGQGRSYEQYF.

This clonotype has a count of ten or more. V and J are TRBV6-2 or TRBV6-3 and TRBJ2-2, with D perhaps matching TRBD1 (6 bases). The germline CDR1 and CDR2 sequences are MNHEY and SVGEGT. The CDR3 spans 18 residues. Trimming removed 5 bases from V and 1 base from J, with 20 bases in between. CDR3: CASSSPKWTDQNTGELFF. CDR3 bases: TGTGCCAGCAGTAGCCCTAAATGGACAGACCAGAACACCGGGGAGCTGTTTTTT.

The V gene is TRBV7-9, the J gene TRBJ2-3; TRBD2 matches 10 bases. The CDR3 runs 15 residues. Trimming cost V 6 bases and J 6 bases; bases outside gene matches: 9. Per the germline V gene, CDR1 is SEHNR and CDR2 is FQNEAQ (reference sequence). The CDR3 DNA is TGTGCCAGCAGACCCCTAGCGGGAGCTGGGGATACGCAGTATTTT. It specifies CASRPLAGAGDTQYF.

This clonotype was seen repeatedly, ten times or more. The chain couples TRBV5-1 to TRBJ2-1, with D possibly being TRBD1 or TRBD2 (5 bases each). The germline gives CDR1 SGHRS, CDR2 YFSETQ. The CDR3 is 16 residues long. Between the trimmed V and J ends, which lost 4 bases and 6 bases, there was a span of 20 bases. The CDR3 DNA reads TGCGCCAGCAGCCGAGGGAAGGGACCCGCGGGCAATGAGCAGTTCTTC. Protein product: CASSRGKGPAGNEQFF.